This TCR beta chain came from a study of T-cell reconstitution after alpha-beta-depleted transplantation in children. It was with unique molecular identifiers that the TCRbeta library was prepared. TCRdb called the PCR reads again in MiXCR, with one record for every CDR3 protein. The sample carries about 400,000 distinct CDR3 sequences, roughly 20% recorded once. V lost 6 bases and J lost 3; bases outside the gene matches: 7. This CDR3 is built from 15 residues. Germline V gene lookup returns CDR1 MNHNS and CDR2 SASEGT. The chain has TRBV6-1 and TRBJ2-7, with TRBD2 matching over 11 bases. The sequence was obtained from a human donor who donated a stem cell graft to a child with acute myeloid leukemia. The sequencing used PBMCs from the stem cell graft donor, collected from the stem cell graft. CDR3 in amino acids: CASRPTSGRFYEQYF. CDR3 in DNA: TGTGCCAGCAGGCCAACTAGCGGGAGATTCTACGAGCAGTACTTC.